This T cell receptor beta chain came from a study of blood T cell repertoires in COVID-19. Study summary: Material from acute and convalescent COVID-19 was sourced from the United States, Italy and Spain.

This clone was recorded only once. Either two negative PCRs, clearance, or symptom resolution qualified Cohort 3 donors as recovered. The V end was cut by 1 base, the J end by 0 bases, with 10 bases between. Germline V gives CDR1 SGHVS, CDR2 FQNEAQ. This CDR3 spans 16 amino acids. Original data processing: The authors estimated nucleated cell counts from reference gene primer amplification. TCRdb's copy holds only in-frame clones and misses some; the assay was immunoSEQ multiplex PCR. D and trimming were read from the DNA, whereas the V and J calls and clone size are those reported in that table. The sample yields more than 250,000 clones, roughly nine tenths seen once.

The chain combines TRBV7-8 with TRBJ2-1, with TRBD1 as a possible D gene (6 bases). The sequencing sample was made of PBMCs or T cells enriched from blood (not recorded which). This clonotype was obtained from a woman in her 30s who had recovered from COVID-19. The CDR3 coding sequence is TGTGCCAGCAGCTTAGAAGGGACAAGCTCCTACAATGAGCAGTTCTTC. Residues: CASSLEGTSSYNEQFF.